The 17 T cell receptor beta chains below were found in one sample sequenced in a study of early T cells in non-severe SARS-CoV-2 infection (dated by TCRdb to the early 2020s). Library preparation employed 5' RACE. Sequencing was performed on a NextSeq 500. TCRdb passed the public sequencing reads through fastp at Q25 and MiXCR, retaining productive beta sequences. CDR3 protein sequences are deduplicated, and each keeps its most common genes and DNA. Within this sample are about 79,000 distinct CDR3 sequences, with around 11% of them counted one time only. Of the sample, 4.7% is held by the ten largest clones. The sample taken for sequencing was whole blood. Receptors originate from an adult who was a healthcare worker with PCR-confirmed SARS-CoV-2 infection or an uninfected control (not recorded which).

The chain links TRBV7-2 to TRBJ2-7; 10 positions match TRBD2. Germline CDR1 is SGHTA and CDR2 is FQGNSA. Trimming at V came to 6 bases and at J to 2 bases, leaving 7 bases not matched to a gene. The CDR3 contains 15 residues. CDR3 sequence reads: CASSPTSGEAYEQYF. The CDR3, as DNA: TGTGCCAGCAGTCCAACTAGCGGGGAAGCCTACGAGCAGTACTTC.

The chain employs TRBV29-1 and TRBJ2-3, with 10 bases lining up with TRBD1. Per germline, CDR1 SQVTM and CDR2 ANQGSEA. The junction had 1 base not matched to a gene; V was cut back by 4 bases and J by 3 bases. This CDR3 has 13 amino acids. CDR3 bases: TGCAGCGTTGTGGGACAGGGGACAGATACGCAGTATTTT. Its protein product is CSVVGQGTDTQYF.

CDR3 loop: CSAQGGGNSPLHF. The CDR3 DNA reads as TGCAGTGCCCAAGGAGGGGGGAATTCACCCCTCCACTTT. The V gene is TRBV20-1, the J gene TRBJ1-6, with D possibly TRBD1 on 6 matching bases. The CDR3 is 13 residues long. With 6 bases removed from V and 7 bases from J, the gap between germline ends came to 13 bases. Germline V gene sequence: CDR1 DFQATT, CDR2 SNEGSKA (reference sequence).

In its sample, this clonotype was seen a few times. The gene calls are TRBV18 and TRBJ2-7, with a weak D call TRBD2 (5 bases). Germline V gene sequence: CDR1 KGHSH, CDR2 LQKENI. CDR3 size: 14 residues. Between the trimmed V and J ends, which lost 3 bases and 2 bases, there was a span of 11 bases. The CDR3: CASSPRRGPYEQYF. CDR3 DNA: TGTGCCAGCTCACCGCGTCGGGGTCCCTACGAGCAGTACTTC.

This clonotype was counted many times. At one boundary the junction diverges from the germline segment, which might be a read error. The chain combines TRBV7-6 with TRBJ2-3, with D possibly being TRBD2 (6 bases). Germline CDR1 and CDR2: SGHVS and FNYEAQ. CDR3 length equals 12 residues. The CDR3 reads CASSLVADRQYF. CDR3 nucleotide sequence: TGTGCCAGCAGCTTAGTAGCGGATAGGCAGTATTTT.

V usage is TRBV2 and J usage is TRBJ1-5; D uncertain. Germline V gene data show CDR1 as SNHLY and CDR2 as FYNNEI. The V end was cut by 2 bases, the J end by 2 bases, with 10 bases between. CDR3 size: 15 residues. The CDR3: CASSERPWGNQPQHF. The CDR3 DNA follows: TGTGCCAGCAGTGAAAGGCCGTGGGGCAATCAGCCCCAGCATTTT.

The sample holds a few counts of this clonotype. This chain's CDR3 is CASTSAGTSPYEQYF. The CDR3 nucleotides are TGTGCCAGCACATCCGCCGGGACAAGTCCATACGAGCAGTACTTC. This rearrangement joins TRBV2 to TRBJ2-7, with D maybe TRBD1 (6 bases). Germline assignment: CDR1 SNHLY and CDR2 FYNNEI. The CDR3 has 15 residues. The V gene lost 7 bases and the J gene lost 4 bases, with 20 bases spanning the gap.

This clonotype was seen ten or more times. This chain joins TRBV6-6 and TRBJ1-6; TRBD1 might be the D (5 bases). There are 14 residues in the CDR3. V lost 2 bases and J 8 bases, leaving 10 bases between the germline ends. The germline gives CDR1 MNHNY, CDR2 SVGAGI (reference sequence). The CDR3 reads CASSYGTADSPLHF. In nucleotides, the CDR3 is TGTGCCAGCAGTTACGGGACGGCGGATTCACCCCTCCACTTT.

The chain uses TRBV10-3 and TRBJ2-1, with D possibly TRBD2 on 5 matching bases. The CDR3 runs to 13 residues. Germline V lookup: CDR1 ENHRY, CDR2 SYGVKD. V was pared by 4 bases and J by 5 bases, with 9 bases between. CDR3 sequence (DNA): TGTGCCATCAGTGGAGGAGGTAACAATGAGCAGTTCTTC. Residues: CAISGGGNNEQFF.

This clonotype was seen repeatedly, ten times or more. The DNA of the CDR3 is TGTGCCAGCAGCTTAGGGGTCCTAGCGGGGGCCAGCTCCTACGAGCAGTACTTC. It encodes CASSLGVLAGASSYEQYF. The V and J genes are TRBV11-2 and TRBJ2-7, with 10 bases lining up with TRBD2. V was clipped by 1 base and J by 0 bases; unmatched bases: 9. The CDR3 length is 18 residues. The germline V gene has CDR1 SGHAT and CDR2 FQNNGV. Drawing the rest from reference TRBV11-2 and TRBJ2-7, the complete variable domain is EAGVAQSPRYKIIEKRQSVAFWCNPISGHATLYWYQQILGQGPKLLIQFQNNGVVDDSQLPKDRFSAERLKGVDSTLKIQPAKLEDSAVYLCASSLGVLAGASSYEQYFGPGTRLTVT.

Many counts were recorded for this clonotype. The chain uses TRBV29-1 and TRBJ1-2, with a weak D call TRBD1 (6 bases). Trimming cost V 5 bases and J 2 bases, with 15 bases left between them. The germline V gene encodes CDR1 SQVTM and CDR2 ANQGSEA. The CDR3 sequence is 14 residues long. The CDR3 bases are TGCAGCGTTTCGGCCGGGACACTGAACTATGGCTACACCTTC. Translated, it gives CSVSAGTLNYGYTF.

This clonotype has ten or more counts. The V gene is TRBV27, the J gene TRBJ1-1; TRBD1 matches at 8 bases. The CDR3 is made up of 12 amino acids. CDR1 and CDR2 (germline): MNHEY, SMNVEV (reference sequence). V was clipped by 4 bases and J by 11 bases; unmatched bases: 6. For the CDR3, the DNA is TGTGCCAGCAGTTCGACAGGGGCGAGGGCTTTCTTT. Its translation: CASSSTGARAFF.

This clonotype was recorded at least ten times. The V call is TRBV5-6, the J call TRBJ1-3, with D possibly TRBD1 on 6 matching bases. The CDR3 extends over 17 amino acids. CDR1 is SGHDT, CDR2 YYEEEE, per germline. V was pared by 2 bases and J by 1 base, with 16 bases between. CDR3 coding DNA: TGTGCCAGCAGCTTCCCCCACCAGGGGTCATCTGGAAACACCATATATTTT. Translation gives CASSFPHQGSSGNTIYF.

This clonotype was detected ten times or more. CDR3 nucleotide sequence: TGTGCCAGCAGTCCTCAGGAGGCAGGTGGGACTAACTATGGCTACACCTTC. As protein: CASSPQEAGGTNYGYTF. The chain is built from TRBV6-1 and TRBJ1-2; D not resolved. Trimming took 5 bases from V and 0 from J, leaving 19 bases between them. The CDR3 length is 17 residues. Germline V gives CDR1 MNHNS, CDR2 SASEGT.

DNA for the CDR3: TGTGCCAGCAGCCCCATGACAGGGGTCATGAACATTCAGTACTTC. This sequence encodes CASSPMTGVMNIQYF. V gene TRBV11-2 combines with J gene TRBJ2-4; 8 nucleotides agree with TRBD1. The CDR3 is made up of 15 amino acids. Germline CDR1 reads SGHAT; CDR2 reads FQNNGV. Unmatched junction bases numbered 10, after V lost 5 bases and J lost 7 bases.

In this sample, this clonotype turned up many times. The rearrangement joins TRBV5-1 to TRBJ1-2, with no clear D. CDR1 and CDR2 from the germline V gene are SGHRS and YFSETQ. The V end lost 1 base, the J end lost 6 bases, and 10 bases lay between the germline ends. The CDR3 contains 13 residues. The CDR3: CASSLNRLDGYTF. The CDR3, as DNA: TGCGCCAGCAGCTTGAATCGCCTAGATGGCTACACCTTC.

Turning to this clonotype: A much more abundant neighbour one base away suggests this may be a read error. The chain is built from TRBV9 and TRBJ1-1; 7 positions match TRBD1. The V gene end was trimmed by 5 bases and the J gene end by 11 bases; junction bases not matched to a gene: 12. Germline V gene data show CDR1 as SGDLS and CDR2 as YYNGEE. The CDR3 extends over 13 amino acids. The CDR3 DNA sequence: TGTGCCAGCAGGCCCGGGTCGACAGGGCTGGCTTTCTTT. Translating it yields CASRPGSTGLAFF.